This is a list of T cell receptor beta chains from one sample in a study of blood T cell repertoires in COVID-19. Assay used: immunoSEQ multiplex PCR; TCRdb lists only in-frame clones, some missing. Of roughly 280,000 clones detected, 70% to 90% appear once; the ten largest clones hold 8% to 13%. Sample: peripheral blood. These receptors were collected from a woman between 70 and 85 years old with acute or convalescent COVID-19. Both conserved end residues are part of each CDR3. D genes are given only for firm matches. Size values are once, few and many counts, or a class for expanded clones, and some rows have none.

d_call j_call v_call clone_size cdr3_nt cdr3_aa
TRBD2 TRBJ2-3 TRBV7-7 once TGTGCTAGCAGCTCTAGCGGGGCGGGTACGCAGTATTTT CASSSSGAGTQYF
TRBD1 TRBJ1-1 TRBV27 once TGTGCCACCAGATCATGGGGACAGCAGAACACTGAAGCTTTCTTT CATRSWGQQNTEAFF
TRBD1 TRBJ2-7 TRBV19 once TGTGCCAGTAGCCGGGGACAGGGTTCGGTCTACGAGCAGTACTTC CASSRGQGSVYEQYF
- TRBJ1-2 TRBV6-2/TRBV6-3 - TGTGCCAGCAGCGACATTCACAGGGAGACAGGCTATGGCTACACCTTC CASSDIHRETGYGYTF
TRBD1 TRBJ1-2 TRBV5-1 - TGCGCCAGCAGCTTGGGGGGGACAGCCTCCTATGGCTACACCTTC CASSLGGTASYGYTF
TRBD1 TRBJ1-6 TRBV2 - TGTGCCAGCATAACAGGGGGCGAGACTTCACCCCTCCACTTT CASITGGETSPLHF
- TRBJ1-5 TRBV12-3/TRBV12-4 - TGTGCCAGCAGTTTATCGTTAAATCAGCCCCAGCATTTT CASSLSLNQPQHF
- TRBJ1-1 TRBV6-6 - TGTGCCAGCAGTTACTCGAAAGGTAGCCCGCACCCTGAAGCTTTCTTT CASSYSKGSPHPEAFF
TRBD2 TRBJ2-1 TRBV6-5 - TGTGCCAGCAGTAACCTAGCGGGGGCAGGTGAGCAGTTCTTC CASSNLAGAGEQFF
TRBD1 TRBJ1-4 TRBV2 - TGTGCCAGCAGTGCGAACAGGGGGCAAGAAAAACTGTTTTTT CASSANRGQEKLFF
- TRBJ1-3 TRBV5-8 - TGTGCCAGCAGCCGGCGGGACTTTCCCCCTGGAAACACCATATATTTT CASSRRDFPPGNTIYF
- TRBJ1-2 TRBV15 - TGTGCCACCAGCAGAGATGTCGGGGTTCACTATGGCTACACCTTC CATSRDVGVHYGYTF
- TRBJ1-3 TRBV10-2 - TGCGCCAGCAGCCACGGGACACTAGGAAACACCATATATTTT CASSHGTLGNTIYF
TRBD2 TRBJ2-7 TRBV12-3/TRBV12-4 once TGTGCCAGCAGGGACCTAGCGGGCGAGCAGTACTTC CASRDLAGEQYF
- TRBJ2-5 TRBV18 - TGTGCCAGCTCACCTGGGCAGCAAGAGACCCAGTACTTC CASSPGQQETQYF
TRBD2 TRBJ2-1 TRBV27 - TGTGCCAGCAGCCAAGGGACTAGCGGGGCCCGGAAGGGAGTCGAGCAGTTCTTC CASSQGTSGARKGVEQFF
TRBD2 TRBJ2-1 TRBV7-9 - TGTGCCAGCAGCAGAATAGCGGGGTATCCCCACAATGAGCAGTTCTTC CASSRIAGYPHNEQFF
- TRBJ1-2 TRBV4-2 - TGTGCCAGCAGCCAAGCGGGGAGTACAAGTCCTCTTTATGGCTACACCTTC CASSQAGSTSPLYGYTF
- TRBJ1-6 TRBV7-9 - TGTGCCAGCAGCTTCCAGGCTCCCTATAATTCACCCCTCCACTTT CASSFQAPYNSPLHF
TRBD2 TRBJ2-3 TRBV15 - TGTGCCACCAGCAGGTCCCGGGGGCGGGGGGACACGGTGGAGTATTTT CATSRSRGRGDTVEYF